The 21 T cell receptor beta chains below were found in one sample sequenced in a study of shared clonotypes between healthy human individuals. TCRdb keeps only in-frame clones here, not all; method: immunoSEQ multiplex PCR. The sample has about 1 million clones; 70% to 80% are singletons. The source material was memory CD4+ T cells sorted from blood. Subset here: CD45RA-negative fraction. The receptor source for this set is a young man in good health.

This clone has a handful of counts. Other DNA sequences in the sample encode the same CDR3. The chain employs TRBV4-2 and TRBJ1-4, with 7 positions matching TRBD1. The CDR3 has 15 residues. The germline CDR1 and CDR2 sequences are LGHNA and YNFKEQ. V lost 1 base to trimming and J lost 8 bases; unmatched junction nucleotides: 7. The CDR3 is CASSQGRQGREKLFF. The DNA of the CDR3 is TGTGCCAGCAGCCAAGGGCGACAGGGACGGGAAAAACTGTTTTTT.

V gene TRBV19 combines with J gene TRBJ1-2; TRBD1 agrees at 7 bases. V lost 5 bases to trimming and J lost 4 bases; unmatched junction nucleotides: 7. In germline, CDR1 is LNHDA, CDR2 SQIVND (reference sequence). The CDR3 has 14 residues. CDR3 DNA sequence: TGTGCCAGTAGTTCACAGACAGGGACCTATGGCTACACCTTC. This gives the protein CASSSQTGTYGYTF.

In this sample, this clone turned up once. This sequence joins TRBV10-3 and TRBJ2-3; D unclear. Trimming took 3 bases from V and 2 from J, leaving 6 bases between them. The germline gives CDR1 ENHRY, CDR2 SYGVKD. This CDR3 has 13 residues. The DNA of the CDR3 is TGTGCCATCAGTGAACGAGACACAGATACGCAGTATTTT. Translated, it gives CAISERDTDTQYF.

The chain employs TRBV5-6 and TRBJ1-3; no clear D. There are 15 residues in the CDR3. The germline V and J ends were trimmed by 4 bases and 4 bases, with 15 bases remaining between them. Germline values: CDR1 SGHDT, CDR2 YYEEEE. The CDR3 spells CASSVDPMRGNTIYF. In nucleotides, the CDR3 is TGTGCCAGCAGCGTGGACCCAATGAGGGGAAACACCATATATTTT.

This clone was picked up one time. CDR3 bases: TGCACCAGCAGCCTGGTAGTTTCCACCGGGGAGCTGTTTTTT. This encodes CTSSLVVSTGELFF. The chain combines TRBV1 with TRBJ2-2; no check of the table's D call, TRBD2, against the DNA was made. TRBV1 counts as a pseudogene. The CDR3 totals 14 residues.

CDR3 sequence (DNA): TGTGCCACCCGAGCGGAGGAGGGCTCCTACAATGAGCAGTTCTTC. Its protein is CATRAEEGSYNEQFF. The chain employs TRBV6-4 and TRBJ2-1; D is possibly TRBD2 (6 bases). CDR3 size: 15 residues. V lost 10 bases, J lost 0 bases, and 16 bases lay in between. Germline CDR1 reads MRHNA; CDR2 reads SNTAGT.

The chain carries TRBV9 and TRBJ2-2; D uncertain. From germline, CDR1 is SGDLS and CDR2 YYNGEE. CDR3 length equals 15 residues. Trimming took 0 bases from V and 5 from J, leaving 11 bases between them. In DNA form, the CDR3 reads TGTGCCAGCAGCGTAGACGGGCCATGGACCGGGGAGCTGTTTTTT. Protein: CASSVDGPWTGELFF.

Comments on this clone: The sample has other DNA sequences that encode this CDR3 too. The chain uses TRBV5-1 and TRBJ2-1; D gene unclear. Trimming removed 0 bases from V and 0 bases from J, with 10 bases in between. CDR3 length: 16 amino acids. Germline V gene data show CDR1 as SGHRS and CDR2 as YFSETQ. In DNA form, the CDR3 reads TGCGCCAGCAGCTTGGTGGGGTCAAGCTCCTACAATGAGCAGTTCTTC. This encodes CASSLVGSSSYNEQFF. Together with reference TRBV5-1 and TRBJ2-1, the CDR3 gives the full variable domain: KAGVTQTPRYLIKTRGQQVTLSCSPISGHRSVSWYQQTPGQGLQFLFEYFSETQRNKGNFPGRFSGRQFSNSRSEMNVSTLELGDSALYLCASSLVGSSSYNEQFFGPGTRLTVL.

The chain joins TRBV29-1 to TRBJ1-2, with D unclear. Germline values: CDR1 SQVTM, CDR2 ANQGSEA. V lost 0 bases to trimming and J lost 4 bases, with 15 bases between them. There are 15 residues in the CDR3. The CDR3 nucleotides are TGCAGCGTTGAAGATCCGGGATACCGAGGCTATGGCTACACCTTC. It translates to CSVEDPGYRGYGYTF.

This clone was seen a few times. This chain connects TRBV7-2 to TRBJ1-1; 10 nucleotides match TRBD1. The V gene's germline CDR1 is SGHTA and CDR2 FQGNSA. The CDR3 covers 14 residues. V shed 3 bases and J 3 bases; nucleotides not matched to a gene: 1. The CDR3 spells CASSLTGGHTEAFF. CDR3 nucleotides: TGTGCCAGCAGCTTGACAGGGGGCCACACTGAAGCTTTCTTT.

J is TRBJ2-4 and V is TRBV10-3; D remains unclear. CDR1 is ENHRY, CDR2 SYGVKD, per germline. The V end was cut by 1 base, the J end by 0 bases, with 10 bases between. The CDR3 spans 16 residues. CDR3 amino acids: CAISEFSKLAKNIQYF. In DNA form, the CDR3 reads TGTGCCATCAGTGAGTTTAGTAAACTAGCCAAAAACATTCAGTACTTC.

The chain couples TRBV5-1 to TRBJ2-3, with D tentatively TRBD2 (6 bases). Trimming took 2 bases from V and 1 from J, leaving 14 bases between them. CDR1 and CDR2 from the germline V gene are SGHRS and YFSETQ. CDR3 length: 16 residues. The CDR3 DNA reads as TGCGCCAGCAGCTTAGGAGGGGCTGGGGGCACAGATACGCAGTATTTT. It encodes CASSLGGAGGTDTQYF.

Regarding this clone: Other DNA sequences from this sample encode an identical CDR3 as well. The J gene is TRBJ2-7, the V gene TRBV14; no clear D gene. Germline CDR1 SGHDN, CDR2 FVKESK. This CDR3 spans 11 amino acids. With 3 bases removed from V and 0 bases from J, the gap between germline ends came to 0 bases. CDR3 nucleotide sequence: TGTGCCAGCAGCCACTCCTACGAGCAGTACTTC. Amino acids: CASSHSYEQYF.

J is TRBJ1-1 and V is TRBV5-6, with D uncertain. Trimming left V 4 bases short and J 1 base short, with 8 bases between. CDR1 and CDR2 from the germline V gene are SGHDT and YYEEEE. CDR3 length: 13 amino acids. The CDR3 region has the DNA TGTGCCAGCAGCACCGACAAGAACACTGAAGCTTTCTTT. Protein product: CASSTDKNTEAFF. Drawing the rest from reference TRBV5-6 and TRBJ1-1, the complete variable domain is DAGVTQSPTHLIKTRGQQVTLRCSPKSGHDTVSWYQQALGQGPQFIFQYYEEEERQRGNFPDRFSGHQFPNYSSELNVNALLLGDSALYLCASSTDKNTEAFFGQGTRLTVV.

This clone was observed a few times. The rearrangement joins TRBV10-1 to TRBJ2-7; D call uncertain. The CDR3 totals 12 residues. Deletions cut 6 bases from V and 2 bases from J, with 8 bases between. The V gene's germline CDR1 is WNHNN and CDR2 SYGVQD (reference sequence). The CDR3 nucleotides read TGCGCCAGCAGCAAAGGGACCTACGAGCAGTACTTC. Translating gives CASSKGTYEQYF.

The chain joins TRBV30 to TRBJ2-7; maybe TRBD2 (5 bases). V was clipped by 3 bases and J by 2 bases, with 11 bases between them. The CDR3 is 13 residues long. CDR1 and CDR2 from the germline V gene are GTSNPN and SVGIG (reference sequence). The CDR3: CAWRHTGTYEQYF. The CDR3 DNA is TGTGCCTGGAGGCACACGGGGACCTACGAGCAGTACTTC.

This clone was seen once. Here the CDR3 DNA reads TGTGCCAGCAGCCCTGGGCGCCGGACTAGCGATGGCGAGCAGTACTTC. This sequence encodes CASSPGRRTSDGEQYF. This rearrangement joins TRBV5-4 to TRBJ2-7; 9 bases map to TRBD2. Per the germline V gene, CDR1 is SGHNT and CDR2 is YYREEE (reference sequence). The CDR3 has 16 amino acids. Unmatched junction bases numbered 14, after V lost 4 bases and J lost 6 bases.

The rearrangement uses TRBV9 and TRBJ2-1; a weak D match, TRBD2 (6 bases). The V end was cut by 7 bases, the J end by 1 base, with 12 bases between. CDR1 SGDLS and CDR2 YYNGEE come from the germline V gene. This CDR3 contains 14 residues. DNA for the CDR3: TGTGCCAGCGCCAAGACTAGTTCCTACAATGAGCAGTTCTTC. The encoded protein is CASAKTSSYNEQFF.

CDR3 in DNA: TGCGCCAGCAAGGGTAGCGCGAGCACAGATACGCAGTATTTT. It is translated as CASKGSASTDTQYF. J is TRBJ2-3 and V is TRBV10-2; TRBD2 is a possible D gene (5 bases). Trimming removed 7 bases from V and 0 bases from J, with 11 bases in between. Per germline, CDR1 WSHSY and CDR2 SAAADI. The CDR3 has 14 residues.

The genes are TRBV7-2 and TRBJ2-7; no firm D call. The CDR3 sequence is 14 residues long. The ends were cut back, 4 bases at V and 2 bases at J, with 12 bases in the middle. The germline V gene has CDR1 SGHTA and CDR2 FQGNSA. The CDR3 DNA follows: TGTGCCAGCAGCTCCCCCGCTCTCCCCTACGAGCAGTACTTC. Residues: CASSSPALPYEQYF.

Worth noting for this clone: This same CDR3 is encoded by further DNA sequences in the sample. The chain joins TRBV18 to TRBJ2-2; D gene uncertain. Trimming shortened V by 3 bases and J by 5 bases, and 4 bases separated the two germline ends. Germline V CDR1 and CDR2: KGHSH, LQKENI. This CDR3 spans 12 amino acids. Here the CDR3 reads CASSPNTGELFF. The CDR3 coding sequence is TGTGCCAGCTCACCTAATACCGGGGAGCTGTTTTTT.